The clone carrying this TCR beta chain was detected a few times. Its matching antigen is unknown. This sample is part of a study of vaccination and CD4 T cells after COVID-19. Sequencing of cultured CD4+ T cell DNA used the Oncomine TCR Beta short-read assay. One entry per CDR3 protein, called by TCRdb with MiXCR from the PCR reads. Among roughly 11,000 distinct CDR3 sequences listed, roughly 70% were seen once. Trimming pared 2 bases from V and 0 bases from J, leaving 5 bases between. The CDR3 loop spans 15 amino acids. Germline V gives CDR1 MNHEY, CDR2 SVGEGT. The sample's treatment: roughly ten-day PBMC culture with coronavirus spike peptide pools or control peptides (ViraFEST assay).

Specimen: CD4+ T cells from blood, cultured in vitro. The sequence was obtained from a human donor who had recovered from COVID-19. V is TRBV6-2 or TRBV6-3 and J is TRBJ2-6, with D perhaps TRBD1 or TRBD2 (5 bases each). The CDR3 loop reads CASSYGTSGANVLTF. CDR3 DNA sequence: TGTGCCAGCAGTTACGGGACCTCTGGGGCCAACGTCCTGACTTTC.